Listed here are 27 T cell receptor beta chains from one sample, sequenced in a study of human T cells and chemical hapten exposure. This sample's time point: pre-sensitization, week 0. Indicated treatment: therapeutic diphenylcyclopropenone sensitization with weekly scalp DPC. TCRdb reprocessed the RACE reads with MiXCR, giving one entry per CDR3 protein. The table has a few hundred thousand distinct CDR3 sequences, around 7.7% seen once. This material consisted of whole blood, taken in connection with sensitization to the hapten diphenylcyclopropenone (DPC). The receptors originated from a man aged 18 to 29 with alopecia areata. Some clones in this sample may be carry-over from other donors' samples.

The chain joins TRBV6-6 to TRBJ2-5; D unclear. V shed 3 bases and J shed 4 bases, with 15 bases lying between them. This CDR3 contains 15 residues. Per the germline V gene, CDR1 is MNHNY and CDR2 is SVGAGI (reference sequence). CDR3 protein: CASSYIGGKTETQYF. The CDR3 DNA is TGTGCCAGCAGTTATATCGGCGGTAAAACAGAGACCCAGTACTTC.

The chain recombines TRBV6-2 or TRBV6-3 with TRBJ2-1, with D uncertain. Germline V gives CDR1 MNHEY, CDR2 SVGEGT. The CDR3 contains 13 residues. Between the trimmed V and J ends, which lost 5 bases and 6 bases, there was a span of 11 bases. The CDR3 is CASSQPTSNEQFF. The CDR3 bases are TGTGCCAGCAGTCAACCCACCTCCAATGAGCAGTTCTTC.

The chain couples TRBV6-2 or TRBV6-3 to TRBJ2-7; no firm D call. Germline V CDR1 and CDR2: MNHEY, SVGEGT. The CDR3 totals 11 residues. With 0 bases removed from V and 6 bases from J, the gap between germline ends came to 3 bases. DNA of the CDR3: TGTGCCAGCAGTTACTCCCGCGAGCAGTACTTC. As protein: CASSYSREQYF.

This clonotype was seen at least ten times. This chain links TRBV3-1 with TRBJ1-1; 7 positions match TRBD1. Germline CDR1 LGHDT, CDR2 YNNKEL (reference sequence). Trimming removed 4 bases from V and 4 bases from J; junction bases left unmatched: 9. The length of the CDR3 is 15 residues. CDR3 in DNA: TGTGCCAGCAGCCCAATCGGCGAGGGGGCCACTGAAGCTTTCTTT. This sequence encodes CASSPIGEGATEAFF.

As concerns this clonotype: One end of the junction varies from germline; a read error may be responsible. This chain links TRBV7-3 with TRBJ2-5; 9 nucleotides align to TRBD1. Germline CDR1 reads SGHTA; CDR2 reads FQGTGA. The CDR3 extends over 14 amino acids. For the CDR3, the DNA is TGTGCCAGCAGCGTAACAGGGGGCGAGGAGACCCAGTACTTC. Its translation: CASSVTGGEETQYF.

This clonotype was recorded many times. The chain uses TRBV7-9 and TRBJ1-1, with D maybe TRBD1 (5 bases). The CDR3 runs 12 residues. In germline, CDR1 is SEHNR, CDR2 FQNEAQ (reference sequence). The V end lost 2 bases, the J end lost 7 bases, and 8 bases lay between the germline ends. The CDR3 nucleotides read TGTGCCAGCAGCTTACGCAGGGATGAAGCTTTCTTT. Amino acid sequence: CASSLRRDEAFF.

This clonotype was detected ten times or more. This chain links TRBV20-1 with TRBJ1-4, with D tentatively TRBD1 (5 bases). Trimming stripped 2 bases from V and 4 bases from J, with 8 bases between. Per the germline V gene, CDR1 is DFQATT and CDR2 is SNEGSKA (reference sequence). This CDR3 contains 13 residues. The CDR3 bases are TGCAGTGCTAGACAGGGCCTTAATGAAAAACTGTTTTTT. This sequence encodes CSARQGLNEKLFF.

In this sample, this clonotype turned up many times. The J gene is TRBJ1-6, the V gene TRBV9; D is perhaps TRBD1 (5 bases). Trimming stripped 9 bases from V and 6 bases from J, with 16 bases between. This CDR3 spans 14 amino acids. Per germline, CDR1 SGDLS and CDR2 YYNGEE. In nucleotides, the CDR3 is TGTGCCAAACCAAGAGGGGTTGGTAATTCACCCCTCCACTTT. Its translation is CAKPRGVGNSPLHF.

The chain recombines TRBV4-3 with TRBJ1-6; D is unclear. Germline V CDR1 and CDR2: LGHNA, YSLEER. The CDR3 length is 13 residues. The germline V and J ends were trimmed by 1 base and 14 bases, with 12 bases remaining between them. The CDR3 region has the DNA TGCGCCAGCAGCCAAGCTCGCGAATCGACCCTCCACTTT. Translation: CASSQARESTLHF.

This clonotype was seen more than once but under ten times. V is TRBV15 and J is TRBJ2-1; a weak D match, TRBD1 (6 bases). The CDR3 length is 13 residues. Trimming shortened V by 1 base and J by 6 bases, and 7 bases separated the two germline ends. Germline CDR1 and CDR2: LNHNV and YYDKDF (reference sequence). CDR3 sequence: CATSRAGVNEQFF. The CDR3 nucleotides read TGTGCCACCAGCAGAGCAGGGGTCAATGAGCAGTTCTTC. Combining the CDR3 with reference TRBV15 and TRBJ2-1 gives the whole variable domain DAMVIQNPRYQVTQFGKPVTLSCSQTLNHNVMYWYQQKSSQAPKLLFHYYDKDFNNEADTPDNFQSRRPNTSFCFLDIRSPGLGDTAMYLCATSRAGVNEQFFGPGTRLTVL.

This clonotype came up many times. This sequence joins TRBV7-2 and TRBJ1-5; the D is unclear. Trimming took off 1 base at V and 0 bases at J, with 7 bases between the two ends. Germline assignment: CDR1 SGHTA and CDR2 FQGNSA. This CDR3 comprises 15 residues. CDR3 DNA: TGTGCCAGCAGCTTAGTCGGCAGTAGCAATCAGCCCCAGCATTTT. Protein product: CASSLVGSSNQPQHF.

This sequence joins TRBV12-3 or TRBV12-4 and TRBJ2-5; the D is unclear. V lost 2 bases and J 5 bases, leaving 12 bases between the germline ends. The CDR3 loop spans 14 amino acids. CDR3 in amino acids: CASSLSPDVETQYF. The CDR3 nucleotides are TGTGCCAGCAGTTTAAGTCCGGACGTGGAGACCCAGTACTTC.

This clonotype showed up many times. The V gene is TRBV5-1, the J gene TRBJ1-2, with D perhaps matching TRBD1 (5 bases). CDR3 length equals 14 residues. The germline gives CDR1 SGHRS, CDR2 YFSETQ. V shed 5 bases and J shed 9 bases, with 20 bases lying between them. CDR3 nucleotides: TGCGCCAGCAGTGGGGGGATAGCCTCCGAAAGCTACACCTTC. Its protein is CASSGGIASESYTF.

This clonotype was counted many times. This rearrangement joins TRBV7-2 to TRBJ1-5; no clear D gene. CDR3 length: 15 residues. Trimming cost V 2 bases and J 2 bases, with 10 bases left between them. The germline CDR1 and CDR2 sequences are SGHTA and FQGNSA. CDR3 region: CASSLSMIGNQPQHF. Here the CDR3 DNA reads TGTGCCAGCAGCTTATCCATGATCGGCAATCAGCCCCAGCATTTT.

The chain carries TRBV5-1 and TRBJ2-5, with 10 bases that match TRBD2. Trimming took 3 bases from V and 5 from J; bases not matched to a gene: 10. CDR1 is SGHRS and CDR2 is YFSETQ in the germline V gene. The CDR3 sequence is 16 residues long. In DNA, the CDR3 is TGCGCCAGCAGCTCGAGGACTAGCGGCGTGTATGAGACCCAGTACTTC. This sequence encodes CASSSRTSGVYETQYF.

A note on this clonotype: Compared with germline, one end of the junction differs, possibly owing to a read error. The gene calls are TRBV20-1 and TRBJ1-1, with TRBD1 as a possible D gene (5 bases). Germline V gene sequence: CDR1 DFQATT, CDR2 SNEGSKA (reference sequence). CDR3 length: 13 residues. The CDR3, as DNA: TGCAGTGCTAGGGCAAACAGGAACACTGAAGCTTTCTTC. Translating it yields CSARANRNTEAFF.

This clonotype has a handful of counts. This chain uses TRBV4-2 with TRBJ1-1; no definite D call. V was pared by 0 bases and J by 8 bases, with 28 bases between. Germline CDR1 LGHNA, CDR2 YNFKEQ. The CDR3 covers 19 residues. CDR3 loop: CASSQDNRVYTARAREAFF. In DNA, the CDR3 is TGTGCCAGCAGCCAAGATAATCGGGTTTATACCGCCCGTGCGAGGGAAGCTTTCTTT.

There are a few counts of this clonotype. This chain's CDR3 is CASSLVRGPSEQFF. In DNA form, the CDR3 reads TGTGCCAGCAGCTTAGTCAGGGGGCCGTCTGAGCAGTTCTTC. The chain carries TRBV7-2 and TRBJ2-1; 8 bases map to TRBD1. V dropped 1 base and J dropped 9; count of bases not matched to a gene: 5. Germline CDR1 and CDR2: SGHTA and FQGNSA. The CDR3 extends over 14 amino acids.

This sequence joins TRBV7-2 and TRBJ2-1; maybe TRBD1 (5 bases). Germline CDR1 and CDR2: SGHTA and FQGNSA. The germline V and J ends were trimmed by 2 bases and 9 bases, with 11 bases remaining between them. This CDR3 spans 13 amino acids. The CDR3 nucleotides read TGTGCCAGCAGCTTACAGGGCCCTCGTGAGCAGTTCTTC. Residues: CASSLQGPREQFF.

This clonotype was recorded many times. This sequence joins TRBV9 and TRBJ2-3; the D gene is possibly TRBD2 (6 bases). This CDR3 has 16 residues. CDR1 SGDLS and CDR2 YYNGEE come from the germline V gene. The V and J ends lost 4 bases and 3 bases respectively, with 18 bases between them. The DNA for the CDR3 is TGTGCCAGCAGCAAGGGGCTAGCGATCCTAACAGATACGCAGTATTTT. The encoded protein is CASSKGLAILTDTQYF.

This clonotype was seen only a few times. This rearrangement joins TRBV12-3 or TRBV12-4 to TRBJ1-2; D unclear. This CDR3 spans 13 amino acids. V gave up 6 bases and J gave up 4 bases, with 12 bases separating them. The CDR3 sequence: CASSFPRGYGYTF. For the CDR3, the DNA is TGTGCCAGCAGCTTTCCCCGGGGCTATGGCTACACCTTC.

This clonotype was counted a few times. The rearrangement uses TRBV12-3 or TRBV12-4 and TRBJ2-7; D possibly uses TRBD1 or TRBD2 (6 bases each). The V end was cut by 3 bases, the J end by 2 bases, with 11 bases between. The CDR3 is 14 amino acids. In nucleotides, the CDR3 is TGTGCCAGCAGTTTGGGGGGCCCGGCCTACGAGCAGTACTTC. Translating it yields CASSLGGPAYEQYF.

The gene calls are TRBV7-9 and TRBJ1-4; tentatively, D is TRBD1 (5 bases). Germline V CDR1 and CDR2: SEHNR, FQNEAQ (reference sequence). Trimming left V 6 bases short and J 12 bases short, with 17 bases between. The CDR3 runs 13 residues. CDR3 in DNA: TGTGCCAGCAGGGGGGAGTTCCTGGAACAACTGTTTTTT. Translated: CASRGEFLEQLFF. The whole variable domain, remainder taken from reference TRBV7-9 and TRBJ1-4, is DTGVSQNPRHKITKRGQNVTFRCDPISEHNRLYWYRQTLGQGPEFLTYFQNEAQLEKSRLLSDRFSAERPKGSFSTLEIQRTEQGDSAMYLCASRGEFLEQLFFGSGTQLSVL.

The rearrangement joins TRBV7-9 to TRBJ1-4; D might be TRBD1 (5 bases). In germline, CDR1 is SEHNR, CDR2 FQNEAQ (reference sequence). This CDR3 region has 13 residues. V lost 2 bases and J lost 14, with 15 bases in between. The CDR3 DNA sequence: TGTGCCAGCAGCTTACCGGGGGAAGGAAAGCTGTTTTTT. Translation gives CASSLPGEGKLFF.

This clonotype was detected a few times. This rearrangement joins TRBV7-9 to TRBJ2-1; a weak D match, TRBD2 (6 bases). Germline CDR1 and CDR2: SEHNR and FQNEAQ (reference sequence). The CDR3 consists of 16 residues. Trimming cost V 5 bases and J 0 bases, with 14 bases left between them. The CDR3 DNA is TGTGCCAGCAGCCCCCTGGCGGGATACTCCTACAATGAGCAGTTCTTC. It translates to CASSPLAGYSYNEQFF.

This clonotype was counted at least ten times. The chain joins TRBV29-1 to TRBJ1-5, with D possibly being TRBD1 (6 bases). This CDR3 is 15 amino acids long. V shed 4 bases and J shed 5 bases, with 18 bases lying between them. CDR1 and CDR2 from the germline V gene are SQVTM and ANQGSEA. CDR3 amino acids: CSVGEAGDVDQPQHF. The CDR3 nucleotides are TGCAGCGTTGGGGAGGCAGGGGACGTAGATCAGCCCCAGCATTTT.

On this clonotype: With a much larger clone just one base away, this may be a read error. The conserved phenylalanine or tryptophan is not found at the CDR3 terminus, so this likely reflects a read error. The chain couples TRBV5-6 to TRBJ2-7; unclear D gene. Trimming stripped 2 bases from V and 8 bases from J, with 23 bases between. Germline CDR1 reads SGHDT; CDR2 reads YYEEEE. This CDR3 has 16 amino acids. As DNA, the CDR3 is TGTGCCAGCAGCTTTCGAGGTAATCCCACCTCGAGCAAGCAGTACCTC. As protein: CASSFRGNPTSSKQYL.